This entry is about one T cell receptor beta chain. This table comes from immunoSEQ multiplex PCR, and its TCRdb copy is limited to in-frame clones, with some not included. The sample consists of about 2,500,000 clones, roughly 92% of them appearing once. These data belong to a study of shared clonotypes between healthy human individuals. The CDR3 totals 14 residues. Germline CDR1 MNHNY, CDR2 SVGAGI (reference sequence). Trimming left V 2 bases short and J 8 bases short, with 12 bases between. The V and J genes are TRBV6-6 and TRBJ1-4, with D possibly TRBD1 on 6 matching bases. Material for sequencing was naive CD4+ T cells sorted from blood. Subset here: CD45RA+ positively selected. The receptor was derived from a man aged 18 to 35 in good health. The CDR3 reads CASSYRGGDEKLFF. As DNA, the CDR3 is TGTGCCAGCAGTTACAGAGGGGGAGACGAAAAACTGTTTTTT.